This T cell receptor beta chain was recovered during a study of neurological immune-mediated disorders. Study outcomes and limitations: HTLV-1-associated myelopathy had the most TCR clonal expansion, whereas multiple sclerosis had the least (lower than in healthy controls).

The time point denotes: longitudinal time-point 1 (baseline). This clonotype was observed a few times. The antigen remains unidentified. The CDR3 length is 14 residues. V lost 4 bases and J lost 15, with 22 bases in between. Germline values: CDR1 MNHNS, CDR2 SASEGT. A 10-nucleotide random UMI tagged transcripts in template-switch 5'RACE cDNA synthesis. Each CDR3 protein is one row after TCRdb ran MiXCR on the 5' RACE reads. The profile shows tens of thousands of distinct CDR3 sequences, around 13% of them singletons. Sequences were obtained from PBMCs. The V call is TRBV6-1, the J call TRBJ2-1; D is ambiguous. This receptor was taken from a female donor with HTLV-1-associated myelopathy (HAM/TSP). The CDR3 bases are TGTGCCAGCAGTGCCCCAGGATTTCTTGGTGGACGGTTCTTC. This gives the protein CASSAPGFLGGRFF.